The sequence of this T cell receptor beta chain was determined in a study of EBV T-cell therapy then PD-1 blockade in nasopharyngeal carcinoma (dated by TCRdb to about 2021). The sample's treatment or condition label, in plain terms: AdE1-LMPpoly-expanded autologous EBV-specific T-cell therapy followed by anti-PD-1 nivolumab. About this clone itself: This receptor's antigen is unknown. Per-nucleotide qualities are absent, and no much larger clonotype sits a single base away.

The CDR3, cysteine through phenylalanine, is 14 amino acids long. The sequence is cut down to CDR3 DNA, 42 bases in frame from base 1. V and J lose 6 bases and 0 bases, and a span of 6 bases separates them. Per the germline V gene, MNHEY is the CDR1 and SVGEGT is the CDR2. Genomic DNA was extracted from sorted cells using the Qiagen DNeasy Kit. The immunoSEQ platform was used for deep sequencing of the TCR beta chain. As for how the authors treated the data: Repertoire data analysis was performed with the immunoSEQ Analyzer software. Imported from immuneACCESS, the table was reduced by TCRdb to in-frame sequences with V and J called. These copies leave out some clones; in studies compared against another copy, an unresolved V gene accounts for under half, and the cause of the remainder is not known. Clonal size and the V and J genes are those of that table, whereas D and trimming came from the DNA. The sample table holds around 19,000 clones, of which roughly 88% were seen once. Around 30% of the sample goes to the ten largest clones.

The chain couples TRBV6-2 or TRBV6-3 to TRBJ2-6, with the D gene not confidently named. This specimen consisted of CD8+ T cells from blood, obtained at day 0 from a patient whose treatment included autologous EBV-specific T cells and nivolumab. The receptor comes from a middle-aged man with nasopharyngeal carcinoma. The nucleotide sequence is given as TGTGCCAGCAGCCTTCTCTCTGGGGCCAACGTCCTGACTTTC. Its protein reads: CASSLLSGANVLTF.